The clone carrying this TCR beta chain was found a few times. This record comes from a study of blood T cell repertoires in COVID-19. Study summary: From T cells, B-cell-depleted T cells, or PBMCs came the material, which was cDNA or gDNA.

Germline V lookup: CDR1 SGHRS, CDR2 YFSETQ. The length of the CDR3 is 14 residues. V lost 2 bases and J 2 bases, leaving 10 bases between the germline ends. Study processing details: Nucleated cell number was recorded as an estimate derived from reference gene primer amplification. This table comes from immunoSEQ multiplex PCR, and its TCRdb copy is limited to in-frame clones, with some not included. The V and J calls and the clone size are those of that table, but D and trimming were determined from the DNA. Of over 5,500 clones in the sample, nearly 90% were seen once. The chain recombines TRBV5-1 with TRBJ1-1, with TRBD1 as a possible D gene (5 bases). The sequenced sample was peripheral blood. The TCR was taken from a human donor in a cohort sampled during active COVID-19. This CDR3 is CASSFAGDNTEAFF. For the CDR3, the DNA is TGCGCCAGCAGCTTCGCGGGGGATAACACTGAAGCTTTCTTT.